Here is one T cell receptor (beta chain) with its context. Clones were sequenced by immunoSEQ multiplex PCR, and TCRdb holds only the in-frame ones, with some missing. The sample lists tens of thousands of clones; about 90% were seen once. Mixed chimerism was transient after nonmyeloablative marrow transplants from related graft donors. This specimen comes from a study of Tregs in tolerant kidney transplant recipients. Here the sequenced sample was CD8+ T cells from blood (PBMCs), taken 24 months after the transplant. The TCR comes from a human patient who received a combined kidney and bone marrow transplant. A share of the T cells may be of graft donor origin.

The CDR3 region has the DNA TGTGCCAGCAGCCCCCTTCCTAGCGGGACCTACGAGCAGTACTTC. Its translation is CASSPLPSGTYEQYF. This chain joins TRBV5-6 and TRBJ2-7, with 9 bases fitting TRBD2. The germline V gene has CDR1 SGHDT and CDR2 YYEEEE. CDR3 size: 15 residues. The ends lost 4 bases at V and 2 bases at J; junction bases unmatched: 7.